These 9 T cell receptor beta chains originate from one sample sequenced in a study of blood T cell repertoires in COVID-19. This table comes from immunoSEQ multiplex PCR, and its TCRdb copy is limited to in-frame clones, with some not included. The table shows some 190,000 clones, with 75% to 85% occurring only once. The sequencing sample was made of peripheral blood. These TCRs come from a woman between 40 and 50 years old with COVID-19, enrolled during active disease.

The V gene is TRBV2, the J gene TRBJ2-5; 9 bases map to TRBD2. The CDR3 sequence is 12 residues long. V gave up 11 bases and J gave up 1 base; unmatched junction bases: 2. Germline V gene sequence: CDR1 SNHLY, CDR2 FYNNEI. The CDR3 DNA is TGTGCCGGGGGACTAGCCCAAGAGACCCAGTACTTC. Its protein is CAGGLAQETQYF.

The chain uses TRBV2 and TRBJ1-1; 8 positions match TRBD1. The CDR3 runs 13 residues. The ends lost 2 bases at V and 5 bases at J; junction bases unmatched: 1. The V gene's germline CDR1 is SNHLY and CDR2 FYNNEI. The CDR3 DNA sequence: TGTGCCAGCAGTGAAACAGGGGGTACTGAAGCTTTCTTT. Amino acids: CASSETGGTEAFF.

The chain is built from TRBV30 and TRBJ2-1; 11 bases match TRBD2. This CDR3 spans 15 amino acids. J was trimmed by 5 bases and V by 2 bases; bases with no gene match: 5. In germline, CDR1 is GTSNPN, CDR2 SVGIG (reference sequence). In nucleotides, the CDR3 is TGTGCCTGGAGTCGGCTAGCGGGGGGCCACAATGAGCAGTTCTTC. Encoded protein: CAWSRLAGGHNEQFF.

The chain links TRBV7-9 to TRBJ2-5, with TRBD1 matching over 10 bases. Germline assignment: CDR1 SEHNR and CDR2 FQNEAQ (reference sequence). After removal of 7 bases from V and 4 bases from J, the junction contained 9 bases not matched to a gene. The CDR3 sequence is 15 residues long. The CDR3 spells CASTAGTGVSETQYF. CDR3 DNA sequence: TGTGCCAGCACCGCCGGGACAGGGGTTTCAGAGACCCAGTACTTC.

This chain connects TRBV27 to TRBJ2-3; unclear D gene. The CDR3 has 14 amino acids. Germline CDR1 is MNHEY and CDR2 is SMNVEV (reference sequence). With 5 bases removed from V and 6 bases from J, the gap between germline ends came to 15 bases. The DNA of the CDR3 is TGTGCCAGCAGTCTCCGTGGTGAGATGGATACGCAGTATTTT. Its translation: CASSLRGEMDTQYF.

The DNA for the CDR3 is TGTGCCAGCAGCATGGTCCTCTCTGGAAACACCATATATTTT. Translating it yields CASSMVLSGNTIYF. This sequence joins TRBV5-5 and TRBJ1-3; no definite D call. The germline V and J ends were trimmed by 4 bases and 0 bases, with 8 bases remaining between them. CDR1 is SGHKS and CDR2 is YYEKEE in the germline V gene (reference sequence). CDR3 length: 14 residues. Variable domain in full (rest from reference TRBV5-5 and TRBJ1-3): DAGVTQSPTHLIKTRGQQVTLRCSPISGHKSVSWYQQVLGQGPQFIFQYYEKEERGRGNFPDRFSARQFPNYSSELNVNALLLGDSALYLCASSMVLSGNTIYFGEGSWLTVV.

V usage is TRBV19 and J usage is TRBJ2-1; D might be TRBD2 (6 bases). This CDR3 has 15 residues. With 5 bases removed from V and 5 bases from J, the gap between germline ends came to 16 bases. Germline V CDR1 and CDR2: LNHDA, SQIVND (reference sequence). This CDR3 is CASSPSGLFNNEQFF. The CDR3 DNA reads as TGTGCCAGTAGTCCGTCGGGACTGTTCAACAATGAGCAGTTCTTC.

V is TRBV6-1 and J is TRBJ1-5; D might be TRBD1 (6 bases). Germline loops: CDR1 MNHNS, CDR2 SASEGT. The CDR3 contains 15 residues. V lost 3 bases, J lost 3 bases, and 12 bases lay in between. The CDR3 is CASSDKGGDNQPQHF. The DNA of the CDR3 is TGTGCCAGCAGTGATAAAGGGGGTGACAATCAGCCCCAGCATTTT.

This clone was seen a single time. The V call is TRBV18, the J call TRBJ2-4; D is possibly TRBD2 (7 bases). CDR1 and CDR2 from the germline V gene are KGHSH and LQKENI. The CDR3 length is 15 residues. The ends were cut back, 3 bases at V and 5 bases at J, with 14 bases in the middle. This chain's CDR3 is CASSPEGGPQNIQYF. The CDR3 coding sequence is TGTGCCAGCTCACCGGAGGGGGGGCCACAAAACATTCAGTACTTC.